This T cell receptor (beta chain) was captured by sequencing in a study of CXCR3-negative and CXCR3-positive naive CD8 T cells. Overall study results and limits: TRB CDR3s were more hydrophobic in CXCR3-positive than in CXCR3-negative naive cells. Diversity in memory CD8+ cells fell much lower than the comparably high levels seen in both naive subsets. TRBV-TRBJ usage matched between naive CXCR3-negative and CXCR3-positive cells but not between memory cells.

Preparation of TRB cDNA libraries relied on 5' RACE carrying UMI labels. TCRdb reprocessed the 5' RACE reads, with one entry per CDR3 protein and no DNA. This sample's table reports 150,000 or so distinct CDR3 sequences. Germline V gene lookup returns CDR1 MDHEN and CDR2 SYDVKM. The length of the CDR3 is 16 residues. As regards this clonotype: The antigen is unknown.

The J gene is TRBJ2-5, the V gene TRBV28. The sequence derives from a human donor in good health. Some clones in this sample may be carry-over from other donors' samples. Sequencing was done on a sample of naive CXCR3+ CD8+ T cells from blood. As for subset: CD45RO-CCR7+CD27+CD95- naive CD8+ T cells expressing CXCR3 (TNR3+). CDR3 loop: CASSPPFGGSQETQYF.